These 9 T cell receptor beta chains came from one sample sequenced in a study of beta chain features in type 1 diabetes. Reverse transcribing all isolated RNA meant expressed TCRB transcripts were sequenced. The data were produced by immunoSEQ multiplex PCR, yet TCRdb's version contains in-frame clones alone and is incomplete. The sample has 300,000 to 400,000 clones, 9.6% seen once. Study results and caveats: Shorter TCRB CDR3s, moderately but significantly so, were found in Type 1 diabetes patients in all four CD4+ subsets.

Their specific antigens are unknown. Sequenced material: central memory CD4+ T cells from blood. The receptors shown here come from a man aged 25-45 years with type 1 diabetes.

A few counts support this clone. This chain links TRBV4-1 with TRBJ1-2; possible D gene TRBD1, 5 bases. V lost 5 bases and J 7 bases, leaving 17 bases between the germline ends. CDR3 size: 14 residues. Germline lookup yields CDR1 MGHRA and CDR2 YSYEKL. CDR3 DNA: TGCGCCAGCAGCGCCCTAGGGGCTATGGGTGGCTACACCTTC. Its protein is CASSALGAMGGYTF.

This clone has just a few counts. CDR3: CSGQVNYGYTF. For the CDR3, the DNA is TGCAGCGGACAGGTTAACTATGGCTACACCTTC. The rearrangement links TRBV29-1 to TRBJ1-2, with a possible D match to TRBD1 (6 bases). V dropped 7 bases and J dropped 1 base, with 7 bases sitting between them. The CDR3 has 11 amino acids. Germline V gene data show CDR1 as SQVTM and CDR2 as ANQGSEA.

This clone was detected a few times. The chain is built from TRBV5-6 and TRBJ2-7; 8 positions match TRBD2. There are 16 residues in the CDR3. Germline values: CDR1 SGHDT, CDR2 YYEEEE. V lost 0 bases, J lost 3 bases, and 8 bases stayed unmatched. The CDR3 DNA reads TGTGCCAGCAGCTTGGCAATCCTCGGGAGGGACTACGAGCAGTACTTC. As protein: CASSLAILGRDYEQYF.

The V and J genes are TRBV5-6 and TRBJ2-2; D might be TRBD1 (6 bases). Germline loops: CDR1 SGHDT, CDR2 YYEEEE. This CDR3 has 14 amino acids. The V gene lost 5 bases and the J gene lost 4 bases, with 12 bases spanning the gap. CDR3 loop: CASRRTELTGELFF. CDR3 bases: TGTGCCAGCAGGCGGACAGAGCTCACCGGGGAGCTGTTTTTT.

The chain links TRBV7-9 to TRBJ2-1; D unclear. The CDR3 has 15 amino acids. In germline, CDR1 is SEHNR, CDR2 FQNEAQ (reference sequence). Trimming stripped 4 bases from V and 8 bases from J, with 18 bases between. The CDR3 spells CASSSSRSVGYEQFF. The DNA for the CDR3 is TGTGCCAGCAGCTCTTCTAGGTCTGTGGGGTATGAGCAGTTCTTC.

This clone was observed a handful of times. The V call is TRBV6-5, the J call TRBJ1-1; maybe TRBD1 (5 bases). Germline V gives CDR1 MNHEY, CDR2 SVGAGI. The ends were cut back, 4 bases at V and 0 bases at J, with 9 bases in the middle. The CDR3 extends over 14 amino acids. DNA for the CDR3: TGTGCCAGCAGTTTTGGGACCCTGAACACTGAAGCTTTCTTT. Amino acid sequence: CASSFGTLNTEAFF.

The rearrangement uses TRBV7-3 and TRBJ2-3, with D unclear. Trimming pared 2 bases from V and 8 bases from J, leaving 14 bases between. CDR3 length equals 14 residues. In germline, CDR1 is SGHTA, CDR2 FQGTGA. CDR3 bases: TGTGCCAGCAGCTTAGCTTTGGGGTACGTTACGCAGTATTTT. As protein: CASSLALGYVTQYF.

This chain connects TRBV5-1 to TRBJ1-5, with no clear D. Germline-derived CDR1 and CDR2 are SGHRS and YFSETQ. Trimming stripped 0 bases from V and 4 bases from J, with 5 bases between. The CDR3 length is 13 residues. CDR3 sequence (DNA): TGCGCCAGCAGCTTGGCCGAGAATCAGCCCCAGCATTTT. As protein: CASSLAENQPQHF. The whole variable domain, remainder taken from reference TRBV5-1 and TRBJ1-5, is KAGVTQTPRYLIKTRGQQVTLSCSPISGHRSVSWYQQTPGQGLQFLFEYFSETQRNKGNFPGRFSGRQFSNSRSEMNVSTLELGDSALYLCASSLAENQPQHFGDGTRLSIL.

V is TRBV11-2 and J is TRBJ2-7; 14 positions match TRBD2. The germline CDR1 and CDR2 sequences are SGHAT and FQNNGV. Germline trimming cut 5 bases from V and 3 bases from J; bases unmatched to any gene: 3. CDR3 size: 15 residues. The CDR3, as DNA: TGTGCCAGCAGCCCGGGACTAGCGGGAGTCTACGAGCAGTACTTC. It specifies CASSPGLAGVYEQYF.